Below, 14 T cell receptor beta chains from the same sample are listed, as sequenced in a study of radiation and T cells in renal cell carcinoma. Time point of the sample: blood 2 weeks post-SBRT. The treatment was: 15 Gy SBRT to primary tumor, nephrectomy 4 weeks later. Libraries were prepared by immunoSEQ multiplex PCR; TCRdb keeps only in-frame clonotypes and omits some of them. The data contain just over 150,000 clones, approximately 88% of them singletons. Sequences were derived from blood, sampled from a patient whose treatment included radiotherapy and nephrectomy. Source of these receptors: a woman aged 45-60 years with renal cell carcinoma.

This clone has a handful of counts. The gene calls are TRBV6-5 and TRBJ2-4; perhaps D is TRBD1 or TRBD2 (6 bases each). Germline V gene data show CDR1 as MNHEY and CDR2 as SVGAGI. The ends were cut back, 2 bases at V and 6 bases at J, with 11 bases in the middle. The CDR3 is made up of 14 amino acids. CDR3 nucleotides: TGTGCCAGCAGTTACGGAGGGGGGATAAACATTCAGTACTTC. This encodes CASSYGGGINIQYF.

This chain uses TRBV19 with TRBJ1-1; maybe TRBD1 (6 bases). Germline values: CDR1 LNHDA, CDR2 SQIVND (reference sequence). Trimming pared 8 bases from V and 7 bases from J, leaving 17 bases between. There are 13 residues in the CDR3. CDR3 coding DNA: TGTGCCAGTGGTTCGGGACACCCGTTTGAAGCTTTCTTT. This translates into CASGSGHPFEAFF.

The chain carries TRBV11-2 and TRBJ2-5; D may be TRBD1 (6 bases). This CDR3 spans 13 amino acids. The V gene lost 5 bases and the J gene lost 4 bases, with 11 bases spanning the gap. The germline V gene encodes CDR1 SGHAT and CDR2 FQNNGV. The CDR3 DNA sequence: TGTGCCAGCAGCCGAAACAGGGCAGAGACCCAGTACTTC. It is translated as CASSRNRAETQYF.

The J gene is TRBJ2-7, the V gene TRBV5-1; the match to TRBD1 covers 9 bases. The CDR3 covers 13 residues. The junction had 4 bases not matched to a gene; V was cut back by 4 bases and J by 5 bases. Germline CDR1 reads SGHRS; CDR2 reads YFSETQ. The CDR3 spells CASSPRTGDEQYF. The CDR3 nucleotides are TGCGCCAGCAGCCCCAGGACAGGGGACGAGCAGTACTTC. The full variable domain, completed using reference TRBV5-1 and TRBJ2-7, is KAGVTQTPRYLIKTRGQQVTLSCSPISGHRSVSWYQQTPGQGLQFLFEYFSETQRNKGNFPGRFSGRQFSNSRSEMNVSTLELGDSALYLCASSPRTGDEQYFGPGTRLTVT.

V and J are TRBV9 and TRBJ1-1; 8 bases are shared with TRBD1. Germline values: CDR1 SGDLS, CDR2 YYNGEE. V lost 3 bases, J lost 1 base, and 2 bases stayed unmatched. This CDR3 spans 14 amino acids. The DNA for the CDR3 is TGTGCCAGCAGCGCCACAGGGGGGAACACTGAAGCTTTCTTT. Translation gives CASSATGGNTEAFF.

The rearrangement joins TRBV29-1 to TRBJ1-1; D is unclear. The CDR3 is 11 amino acids. The germline V and J ends were trimmed by 7 bases and 1 base, with 7 bases remaining between them. Germline V lookup: CDR1 SQVTM, CDR2 ANQGSEA. The CDR3 is CSGSTNTEAFF. The CDR3 nucleotides read TGCAGCGGTTCGACGAACACTGAAGCTTTCTTT.

For this clone: One end of the junction is discordant with germline, which a read error may explain. The rearrangement links TRBV28 to TRBJ2-5; 8 bases map to TRBD1. The CDR3 has 16 amino acids. CDR1 is MDHEN, CDR2 SYDVKM, per germline. The CDR3 DNA is TGTGCCAGCAGTCTATGGACAGGGAGTCGGGGAGAGACCCAGTACTTC. This encodes CASSLWTGSRGETQYF. Drawing the rest from reference TRBV28 and TRBJ2-5, the complete variable domain is DVKVTQSSRYLVKRTGEKVFLECVQDMDHENMFWYRQDPGLGLRLIYFSYDVKMKEKGDIPEGYSVSREKKERFSLILESASTNQTSMYLCASSLWTGSRGETQYFGPGTRLLVL.

The V call is TRBV30, the J call TRBJ1-3, with D hard to call. CDR3 length equals 13 residues. V gave up 3 bases and J gave up 0 bases, with 6 bases separating them. Germline V gene sequence: CDR1 GTSNPN, CDR2 SVGIG (reference sequence). The CDR3 sequence is CAWSLVSGNTIYF. CDR3 nucleotides: TGTGCCTGGAGCCTTGTCTCTGGAAACACCATATATTTT.

V usage is TRBV19 and J usage is TRBJ2-3; D tentatively reads TRBD1 or TRBD2 (7 bases each). This CDR3 is built from 14 residues. Germline CDR1 reads LNHDA; CDR2 reads SQIVND (reference sequence). The V end lost 7 bases, the J end lost 3 bases, and 14 bases lay between the germline ends. The CDR3 sequence: CASMREGATDTQYF. In nucleotides, the CDR3 is TGTGCCAGTATGAGGGAGGGGGCAACAGATACGCAGTATTTT.

This chain joins TRBV7-2 and TRBJ1-6, with 9 nucleotides matching TRBD1. Germline V CDR1 and CDR2: SGHTA, FQGNSA. This CDR3 contains 15 residues. The J segment lost 8 bases and the V segment lost 5 bases, leaving 7 bases of the junction unmatched. The CDR3 sequence: CASSPWGTGYSPLHF. The CDR3 DNA sequence: TGTGCCAGCAGCCCATGGGGGACAGGGTATTCACCCCTCCACTTT.

The DNA of the CDR3 is TGTGCCAGCAGCCAAACGTCAGCTCGGGAGCAGTTCTTC. Residues: CASSQTSAREQFF. The chain uses TRBV4-2 and TRBJ2-1; unclear D gene. V dropped 2 bases and J dropped 10 bases, with 12 bases sitting between them. Germline loops: CDR1 LGHNA, CDR2 YNFKEQ. The CDR3 is 13 residues long.

The chain joins TRBV6-1 to TRBJ2-7; unclear D gene. Per germline, CDR1 MNHNS and CDR2 SASEGT. Trimming cost V 2 bases and J 2 bases, with 10 bases left between them. This CDR3 contains 14 residues. The CDR3: CASSEWKGTYEQYF. In DNA form, the CDR3 reads TGTGCCAGCAGTGAATGGAAGGGAACCTACGAGCAGTACTTC.

The gene calls are TRBV2 and TRBJ2-7, with D uncertain. V gave up 4 bases and J gave up 3 bases, with 7 bases separating them. Per the germline V gene, CDR1 is SNHLY and CDR2 is FYNNEI. This CDR3 has 12 amino acids. The CDR3 sequence: CASSVDDYEQYF. CDR3 sequence (DNA): TGTGCCAGCAGTGTAGACGACTACGAGCAGTACTTC.

The chain links TRBV2 to TRBJ1-2, with D unresolved. The germline V gene encodes CDR1 SNHLY and CDR2 FYNNEI. CDR3 size: 14 residues. V was trimmed by 3 bases and J by 4 bases, leaving 12 bases between them. CDR3 DNA sequence: TGTGCCAGCAGTGATCCCGGGAGGTTCTATGGCTACACCTTC. Protein sequence: CASSDPGRFYGYTF.